The next 17 T cell receptor beta chains were all read from a single sample in a study of blood T cell repertoires in COVID-19. Assay used: immunoSEQ multiplex PCR; TCRdb lists only in-frame clones, some missing. Among hundreds of thousands of clones listed, about 90% were seen once. Input material: peripheral blood. All receptors come from a man aged 18 to 29 with COVID-19, enrolled during active disease.

V is TRBV6-6 and J is TRBJ1-2; D uncertain. CDR1 and CDR2 (germline): MNHNY, SVGAGI (reference sequence). V was cut by 0 bases and J by 2 bases, with 7 bases left in between. The length of the CDR3 is 14 residues. The CDR3 protein is CASSYSSGNYGYTF. The CDR3 nucleotides are TGTGCCAGCAGTTACTCTTCAGGAAACTATGGCTACACCTTC.

The chain carries TRBV7-9 and TRBJ2-2, with D possibly matching TRBD2 (5 bases). The CDR3 length is 14 residues. V gave up 5 bases and J gave up 4 bases, with 11 bases separating them. Per germline, CDR1 SEHNR and CDR2 FQNEAQ (reference sequence). CDR3 region: CASSIAGFTGELFF. CDR3 DNA sequence: TGTGCCAGCAGCATCGCGGGTTTCACCGGGGAGCTGTTTTTT. The entire variable domain, with the rest obtained from reference TRBV7-9 and TRBJ2-2, is as follows: DTGVSQNPRHKITKRGQNVTFRCDPISEHNRLYWYRQTLGQGPEFLTYFQNEAQLEKSRLLSDRFSAERPKGSFSTLEIQRTEQGDSAMYLCASSIAGFTGELFFGEGSRLTVL.

A single count supports this clone. The rearrangement joins TRBV4-1 to TRBJ1-3; D gene ambiguous. The CDR3 contains 15 residues. Germline-derived CDR1 and CDR2 are MGHRA and YSYEKL. Trimming shortened V by 2 bases and J by 1 base, and 9 bases separated the two germline ends. CDR3 DNA sequence: TGCGCCAGCAGCCAATCCCAGAGGTCTGGAAACACCATATATTTT. Residues: CASSQSQRSGNTIYF.

The chain employs TRBV9 and TRBJ2-7; TRBD1 matches 10 bases. With 3 bases clipped from V and 5 bases from J, the junction kept 11 bases outside the gene matches. Germline V gene lookup returns CDR1 SGDLS and CDR2 YYNGEE. The CDR3 is made up of 16 amino acids. The CDR3, as DNA: TGTGCCAGCAGCGCCTCCCGGGACAGGGGAATCCACGAGCAGTACTTC. Protein sequence: CASSASRDRGIHEQYF.

The CDR3 here is CASSQAPIAQGGYTF. In DNA, the CDR3 is TGCGCCAGCAGCCAAGCCCCAATAGCCCAGGGGGGCTACACCTTC. The genes are TRBV4-1 and TRBJ1-2; perhaps TRBD1 as D (6 bases). This CDR3 is 15 amino acids long. The V end was cut by 1 base, the J end by 8 bases, with 17 bases between. Per the germline V gene, CDR1 is MGHRA and CDR2 is YSYEKL.

V and J are TRBV6-5 and TRBJ2-7; 8 bases are a match to TRBD1. Germline values: CDR1 MNHEY, CDR2 SVGAGI. V was pared by 5 bases and J by 7 bases, with 4 bases of the junction left unmatched. The length of the CDR3 is 12 residues. Here the CDR3 DNA reads TGTGCCAGCAGTCAGGGGGCGTGGGAGCAGTACTTC. This encodes CASSQGAWEQYF.

The V gene is TRBV11-2, the J gene TRBJ2-1, with 8 bases matching TRBD1. Germline CDR1 and CDR2: SGHAT and FQNNGV. V was clipped by 2 bases and J by 2 bases; unmatched bases: 8. The CDR3 sequence is 17 residues long. CDR3 DNA sequence: TGTGCCAGCAGCTTATCCCGAGGACAGGGCCCCTACAATGAGCAGTTCTTC. This encodes CASSLSRGQGPYNEQFF.

V usage is TRBV7-2 and J usage is TRBJ1-5; D may be TRBD1 (6 bases). From germline, CDR1 is SGHTA and CDR2 FQGNSA. The CDR3 totals 15 residues. Trimming took off 5 bases at V and 4 bases at J, with 15 bases between the two ends. CDR3 DNA sequence: TGTGCCAGCAGCCCCCAGGGGCTGGGAAATCAGCCCCAGCATTTT. Encoded protein: CASSPQGLGNQPQHF. The variable domain in full, with the rest retrieved from reference TRBV7-2 and TRBJ1-5, is GAGVSQSPSNKVTEKGKDVELRCDPISGHTALYWYRQSLGQGLEFLIYFQGNSAPDKSGLPSDRFSAERTGGSVSTLTIQRTQQEDSAVYLCASSPQGLGNQPQHFGDGTRLSIL.

J is TRBJ2-5 and V is TRBV9; no clear D gene. Looked up from germline, CDR1 is SGDLS and CDR2 is YYNGEE. This CDR3 region has 12 residues. Trimming pared 3 bases from V and 2 bases from J, leaving 5 bases between. The DNA for the CDR3 is TGTGCCAGCAGCGAGACTCAAGAGACCCAGTACTTC. Amino acid sequence: CASSETQETQYF.

The chain couples TRBV9 to TRBJ2-2; 7 positions agree with TRBD1. Germline lookup yields CDR1 SGDLS and CDR2 YYNGEE. The CDR3 has 15 amino acids. After removal of 0 bases from V and 6 bases from J, the junction contained 5 bases not matched to a gene. DNA for the CDR3: TGTGCCAGCAGCGTAGGGTCAGGGGGATCCGGGGAGCTGTTTTTT. It is translated as CASSVGSGGSGELFF.

The V gene is TRBV6-5, the J gene TRBJ1-3; 7 bases map to TRBD1. CDR1 and CDR2 (germline): MNHEY, SVGAGI. The length of the CDR3 is 14 residues. With V trimmed by 6 bases and J by 0 bases, 2 bases remained unmatched. CDR3 bases: TGTGCCAGCAGGGACAGGAGCTCTGGAAACACCATATATTTT. Encoded protein: CASRDRSSGNTIYF.

The chain links TRBV9 to TRBJ2-1; TRBD2 agrees at 8 bases. CDR1 SGDLS and CDR2 YYNGEE come from the germline V gene. Trimming took 4 bases from V and 4 from J; bases not matched to a gene: 10. The CDR3 covers 16 residues. The DNA of the CDR3 is TGTGCCAGCAGCCCCCCCTGGGCGGGGGGTTACAATGAGCAGTTCTTC. This gives the protein CASSPPWAGGYNEQFF.

The genes are TRBV5-1 and TRBJ1-1, with a weak D call TRBD1 (5 bases). The CDR3 extends over 15 amino acids. V was trimmed by 0 bases and J by 6 bases, leaving 15 bases between them. Germline values: CDR1 SGHRS, CDR2 YFSETQ. The CDR3 region has the DNA TGCGCCAGCAGCTTGGAGGAGGGGCGGAGGGCTGAAGCTTTCTTT. This encodes CASSLEEGRRAEAFF.

The chain is built from TRBV5-1 and TRBJ2-3; 14 bases match TRBD2. V lost 4 bases to trimming and J lost 2 bases; unmatched junction nucleotides: 9. Germline V CDR1 and CDR2: SGHRS, YFSETQ. The CDR3 is 18 residues long. The CDR3 DNA reads as TGCGCCAGCAGCGCAACAACGGGACTAGCGGGAGTCACAGATACGCAGTATTTT. It translates to CASSATTGLAGVTDTQYF.

In the case of this clone: The sample holds other DNA sequences that translate to the same CDR3. The chain uses TRBV18 and TRBJ2-5; D ambiguous. V was pared by 0 bases and J by 1 base, with 3 bases between. The germline V gene has CDR1 KGHSH and CDR2 LQKENI. This CDR3 is built from 13 residues. The CDR3 coding sequence is TGTGCCAGCTCACCACCCGGCCAAGAGACCCAGTACTTC. Its translation: CASSPPGQETQYF.

V and J are TRBV6-6 and TRBJ1-2; no reliable D call. Between the trimmed V and J ends, which lost 1 base and 2 bases, there was a span of 8 bases. Per the germline V gene, CDR1 is MNHNY and CDR2 is SVGAGI (reference sequence). The CDR3 loop spans 14 amino acids. This CDR3 reads CASSYYDTNYGYTF. CDR3 sequence (DNA): TGTGCCAGCAGTTACTATGACACAAACTATGGCTACACCTTC.

The chain carries TRBV27 and TRBJ2-2; D perhaps matches TRBD1 (6 bases). CDR3 length equals 16 residues. Germline V gene sequence: CDR1 MNHEY, CDR2 SMNVEV (reference sequence). V was cut by 5 bases and J by 4 bases, with 17 bases left in between. The CDR3 bases are TGTGCCAGCAGTCAGAACAGGGTAGATGGCACCGGGGAGCTGTTTTTT. Translation gives CASSQNRVDGTGELFF.